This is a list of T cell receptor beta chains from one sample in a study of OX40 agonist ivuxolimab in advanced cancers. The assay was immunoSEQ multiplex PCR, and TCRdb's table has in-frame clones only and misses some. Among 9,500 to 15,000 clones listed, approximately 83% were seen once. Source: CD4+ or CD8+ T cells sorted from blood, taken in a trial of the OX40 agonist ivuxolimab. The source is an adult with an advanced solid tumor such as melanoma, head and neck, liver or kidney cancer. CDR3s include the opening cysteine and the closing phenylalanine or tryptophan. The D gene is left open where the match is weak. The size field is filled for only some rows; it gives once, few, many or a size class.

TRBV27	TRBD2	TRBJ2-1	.	CASSLLAGGLSSYNEQFF	TGTGCCAGCAGTTTACTAGCGGGAGGACTAAGCTCCTACAATGAGCAGTTCTTC
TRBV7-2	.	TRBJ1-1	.	CASSLVKGQGLTEAFF	TGTGCCAGCAGCTTAGTAAAGGGTCAGGGGCTCACTGAAGCTTTCTTT
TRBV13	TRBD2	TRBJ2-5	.	CASSLLAGGGETQYF	TGTGCCAGCAGCTTATTAGCGGGAGGTGGAGAGACCCAGTACTTC
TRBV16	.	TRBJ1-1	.	CASSHPLDTLNTEAFF	TGTGCCAGCAGCCACCCGTTGGACACCTTGAACACTGAAGCTTTCTTT
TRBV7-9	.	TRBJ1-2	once	CASSSALSVNYGYTF	TGTGCCAGCAGCTCGGCCCTGTCAGTAAACTATGGCTACACCTTC
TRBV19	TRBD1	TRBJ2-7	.	CASSTHHRGMDYEQYF	TGTGCCAGTAGTACACACCACAGGGGGATGGACTACGAGCAGTACTTC
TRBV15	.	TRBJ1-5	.	CATSREEINQPQHF	TGTGCCACCAGCAGAGAGGAAATCAATCAGCCCCAGCATTTT
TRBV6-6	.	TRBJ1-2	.	CASSYGDGGIGTF	TGTGCCAGCAGTTACGGGGACGGGGGAATAGGCACCTTC
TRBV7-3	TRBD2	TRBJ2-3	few	CASSLMAGGTDTQYF	TGTGCCAGCAGCTTAATGGCGGGAGGCACAGATACGCAGTATTTT
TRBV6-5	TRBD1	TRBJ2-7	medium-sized	CASSARDSYEQYF	TGTGCCAGCAGTGCCCGGGACAGCTACGAGCAGTACTTC
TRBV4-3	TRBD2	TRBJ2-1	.	CASSQVSGAYNEQFF	TGCGCCAGCAGCCAAGTTAGCGGGGCCTACAATGAGCAGTTCTTC
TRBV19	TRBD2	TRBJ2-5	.	CASSSWIGGGVLQETQYF	TGTGCCAGTAGTAGTTGGATTGGCGGGGGGGTACTTCAAGAGACCCAGTACTTC
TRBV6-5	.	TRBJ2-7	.	CASSPGDSYEQYF	TGTGCCAGCAGTCCGGGAGACTCCTACGAGCAGTACTTC
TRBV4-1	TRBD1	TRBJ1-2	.	CASSQLQTGEQGYTF	TGCGCCAGCAGCCAACTCCAGACAGGGGAGCAGGGCTACACCTTC
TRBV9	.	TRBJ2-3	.	CASSVDSADTQYF	TGTGCCAGCAGCGTAGATAGCGCAGATACGCAGTATTTT
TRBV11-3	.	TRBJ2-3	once	CASSLGVTGTDTQYF	TGTGCCAGCAGCTTAGGGGTAACTGGCACAGATACGCAGTATTTT
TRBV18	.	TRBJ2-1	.	CASSPQGSSYNEQFF	TGTGCCAGCTCACCACAGGGATCCTCCTACAATGAGCAGTTCTTC
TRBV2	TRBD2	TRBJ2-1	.	CASSGRESSYNEQFF	TGTGCCAGCAGTGGGCGGGAGAGCTCCTACAATGAGCAGTTCTTC
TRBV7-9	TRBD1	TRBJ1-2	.	CASSEGQVYGYTF	TGTGCCAGCAGTGAGGGACAGGTCTATGGCTACACCTTC
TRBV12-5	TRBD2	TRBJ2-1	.	CASGWGTSGTSYNEQFF	TGTGCTAGTGGTTGGGGGACTAGCGGGACTTCCTACAATGAGCAGTTCTTC
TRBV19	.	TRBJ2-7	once	CASSIGGREFYEQYF	TGTGCCAGTAGTATAGGCGGCAGAGAGTTCTACGAGCAGTACTTC
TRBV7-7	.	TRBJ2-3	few	CASSPTRSGAGDTQYF	TGTGCCAGCAGCCCAACCCGCTCGGGTGCAGGCGATACGCAGTATTTT
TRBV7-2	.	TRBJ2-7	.	CASSLTLSPIYEQYF	TGTGCCAGCAGCTTAACTCTCAGCCCTATCTACGAGCAGTACTTC
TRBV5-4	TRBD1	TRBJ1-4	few	CASSPTGQGVSDEKLFF	TGCGCCAGCAGCCCAACGGGACAGGGGGTTTCGGATGAAAAACTGTTTTTT
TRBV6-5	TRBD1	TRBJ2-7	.	CASSYGQGAYEQYF	TGTGCCAGCAGTTACGGTCAGGGGGCCTACGAGCAGTACTTC
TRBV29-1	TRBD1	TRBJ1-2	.	CSVSPGQGDSMVGYTF	TGCAGCGTTAGCCCGGGACAGGGAGATTCCATGGTGGGCTACACCTTC
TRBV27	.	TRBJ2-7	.	CASSPTGSSYEQYF	TGTGCCAGCAGTCCGACAGGTTCCTCCTACGAGCAGTACTTC
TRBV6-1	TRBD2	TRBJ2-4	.	CASSDPAGGAKNIQYF	TGTGCCAGCAGTGACCCGGCGGGGGGTGCCAAAAACATTCAGTACTTC
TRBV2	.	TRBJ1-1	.	CASSRANTEAFF	TGTGCCAGCAGTCGGGCGAACACTGAAGCTTTCTTT
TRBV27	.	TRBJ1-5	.	CASSLRDSNQPQHF	TGTGCCAGCAGTTTACGGGACAGCAATCAGCCCCAGCATTTT
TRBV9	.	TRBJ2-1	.	CASSLYGGNEQFF	TGTGCCAGCAGCCTATATGGGGGAAATGAGCAGTTCTTC
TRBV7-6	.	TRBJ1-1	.	CASSLSWNTEAFF	TGTGCCAGCAGCTTAAGTTGGAACACTGAAGCTTTCTTT
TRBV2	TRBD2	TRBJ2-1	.	CASTQGRGAYNEQFF	TGTGCCAGCACTCAAGGGCGGGGGGCATACAATGAGCAGTTCTTC
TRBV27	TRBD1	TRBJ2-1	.	CASSLSPGGIEQFF	TGTGCCAGCAGTTTATCGCCAGGGGGAATTGAGCAGTTCTTC
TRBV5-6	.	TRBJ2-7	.	CASSLGGGVYEQYF	TGTGCCAGCAGCTTGGGAGGGGGTGTCTACGAGCAGTACTTC
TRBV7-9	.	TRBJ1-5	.	CASKVEDQPQHF	TGTGCCAGCAAGGTTGAGGATCAGCCCCAGCATTTT
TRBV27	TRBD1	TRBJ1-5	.	CASSSRQGDQPQHF	TGTGCCAGCAGCTCGCGACAGGGCGATCAGCCCCAGCATTTT
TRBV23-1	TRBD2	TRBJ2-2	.	CASSQVAGANTGELFF	TGCGCCAGCAGTCAAGTAGCGGGAGCGAACACCGGGGAGCTGTTTTTT
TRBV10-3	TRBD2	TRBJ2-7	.	CAISEPAGGDYEQYF	TGTGCCATCAGTGAGCCAGCGGGAGGGGACTACGAGCAGTACTTC
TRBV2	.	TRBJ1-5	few	CASSAPYRVKNSNQPQHF	TGTGCCAGCAGCGCTCCTTACAGGGTAAAGAATAGCAATCAGCCCCAGCATTTT
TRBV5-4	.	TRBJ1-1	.	CASRVYGPLNTEAFF	TGCGCCAGCAGAGTGTATGGGCCGTTGAACACTGAAGCTTTCTTT
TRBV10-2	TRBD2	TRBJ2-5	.	CASSLGLDYEETQYF	TGCGCCAGCAGTTTGGGACTAGATTACGAAGAGACCCAGTACTTC
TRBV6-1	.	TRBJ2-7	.	CASSEGRYGYEQYF	TGTGCCAGCAGTGAAGGGAGGTACGGGTACGAGCAGTACTTC
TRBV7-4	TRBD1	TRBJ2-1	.	CASSLVRGPEQFF	TGTGCCAGCAGCTTAGTGAGGGGGCCAGAGCAGTTCTTC
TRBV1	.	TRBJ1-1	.	CTSSRLTGKWAEAFF	TGCACCAGCAGCCGGCTAACAGGGAAATGGGCTGAAGCTTTCTTT
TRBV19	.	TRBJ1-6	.	CASSIGIFYNSPLHF	TGTGCCAGTAGTATCGGGATTTTCTATAATTCACCCCTCCACTTT
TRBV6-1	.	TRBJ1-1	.	CATGWGKTEAFF	TGTGCCACCGGGTGGGGAAAAACTGAAGCTTTCTTT
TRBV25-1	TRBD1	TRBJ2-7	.	CASRDRVYEQYF	TGTGCCAGCAGGGACAGGGTCTACGAGCAGTACTTC
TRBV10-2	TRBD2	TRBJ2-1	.	CASSESGLAGATFSNEQFF	TGCGCCAGCAGTGAGAGCGGACTAGCGGGGGCCACTTTCTCCAATGAGCAGTTCTTC
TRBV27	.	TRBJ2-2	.	CASSLTSVTDTGELFF	TGTGCCAGCAGTTTGACATCAGTGACGGACACCGGGGAGCTGTTTTTT
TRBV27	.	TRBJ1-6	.	CASSLSRTANSPLHF	TGTGCCAGCAGTTTATCGAGGACAGCTAATTCACCCCTCCACTTT
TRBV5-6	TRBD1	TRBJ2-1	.	CASSLGQGSEQLF	TGTGCCAGCAGCTTGGGACAGGGGAGTGAGCAGCTCTTC
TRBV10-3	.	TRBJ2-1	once	CAISHGGYNEQFF	TGTGCCATCAGCCACGGGGGATACAATGAGCAGTTCTTC
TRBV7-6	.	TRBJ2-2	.	CASSLSPNTGELFF	TGTGCCAGCAGCTTATCCCCGAACACCGGGGAGCTGTTTTTT
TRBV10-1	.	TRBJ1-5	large	CASSADSLVGPQHF	TGCGCCAGCAGCGCAGACTCACTGGTCGGGCCCCAGCATTTT
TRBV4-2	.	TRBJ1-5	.	CASSQDLAGIQPQHF	TGTGCCAGCAGCCAAGATCTGGCAGGGATCCAGCCCCAGCATTTT
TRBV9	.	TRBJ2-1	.	CASSVESSWNEQFF	TGTGCCAGCAGCGTAGAATCTAGCTGGAATGAGCAGTTCTTC
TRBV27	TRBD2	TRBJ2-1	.	CASSLWGGRAVADEQFF	TGTGCCAGCAGTTTATGGGGCGGGAGGGCGGTCGCGGATGAGCAGTTCTTC
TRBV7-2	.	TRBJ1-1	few	CASSLGWGNTEAFF	TGTGCCAGCAGCTTAGGGTGGGGGAACACTGAAGCTTTCTTT